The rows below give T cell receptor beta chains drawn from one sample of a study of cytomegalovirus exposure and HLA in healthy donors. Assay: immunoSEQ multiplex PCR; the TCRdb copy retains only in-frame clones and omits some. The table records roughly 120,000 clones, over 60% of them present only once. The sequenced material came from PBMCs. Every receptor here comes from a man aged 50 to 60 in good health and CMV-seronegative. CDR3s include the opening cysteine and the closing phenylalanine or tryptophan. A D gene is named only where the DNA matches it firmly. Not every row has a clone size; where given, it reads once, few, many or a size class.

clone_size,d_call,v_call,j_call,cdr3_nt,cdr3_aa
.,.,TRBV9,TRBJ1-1,TGTGCCAGCAGCCCATGGACAGATTCGAACACTGAAGCTTTCTTT,CASSPWTDSNTEAFF
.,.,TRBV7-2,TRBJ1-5,TGTGCCAGCAGCTTAGTCCCCTTGACACATAGCAATCAGCCCCAGCATTTT,CASSLVPLTHSNQPQHF
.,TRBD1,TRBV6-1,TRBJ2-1,TGTGCCAGCAGTAAGGGACAGGGTCATGAGCAGTTCTTC,CASSKGQGHEQFF
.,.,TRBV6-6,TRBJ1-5,TGTGCCAGCAGTTATAGCAGCACTTATAGCAATCAGCCCCAGCATTTT,CASSYSSTYSNQPQHF
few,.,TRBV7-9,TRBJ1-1,TGTGCCAGCAGCGACAGTTATGATGAAGCTTTCTTT,CASSDSYDEAFF
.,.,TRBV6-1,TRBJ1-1,TGTGCCAGCAGTGAAGCGGGGGGGGTGAACACTGAAGCTTTCTTT,CASSEAGGVNTEAFF
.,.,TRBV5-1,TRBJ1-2,TGCGCCAGCAGCTTGGAAGGACAACCTAACTATGGCTACACCTTC,CASSLEGQPNYGYTF
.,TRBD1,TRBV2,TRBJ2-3,TGTGCCAGCATGGCTACCCGGGACAGGGCAGGGGATTTT,CASMATRDRAGDF
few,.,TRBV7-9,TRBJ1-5,TGTTCCAGCAGCTTATTTGGGAGGCCCCAGCATTTT,CSSSLFGRPQHF
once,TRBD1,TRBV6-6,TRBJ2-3,TGTGCCAGCAGTAAAGTACAGGGGGCGAGGTCAGATACGCAGTATTTT,CASSKVQGARSDTQYF
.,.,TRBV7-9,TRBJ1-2,TGTTCCAGCAGCTTAGTGGAGGATGGCTACACCTTC,CSSSLVEDGYTF
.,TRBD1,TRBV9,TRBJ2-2,TGTGCCAGCAGCCTCGGGACAGGTCCAGGGGAGCTGTTTTTT,CASSLGTGPGELFF
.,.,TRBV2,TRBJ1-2,TGTGCCAGCAGTGACAGGGGCTATGGCTACACCTTC,CASSDRGYGYTF
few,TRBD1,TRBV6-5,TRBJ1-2,TGTGCCAGTCTCAGATTTAAAGGACAGGGGGGTGGCTACACCTTC,CASLRFKGQGGGYTF
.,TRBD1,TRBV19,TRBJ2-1,TGTGCCAGTAGTATCCTCCGGGACAGGGGGCCGTTTAGCTCCTACAATGAGCAGTTCTTC,CASSILRDRGPFSSYNEQFF
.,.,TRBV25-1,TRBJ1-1,TGTGCCAGCAGTCCAGTCATGAACACTGAAGCTTTCTTT,CASSPVMNTEAFF
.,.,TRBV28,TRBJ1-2,TGTGCCAGCAGTTTAGTCTTAGGTGGGGGGGCCGGAGGCTACACCTTC,CASSLVLGGGAGGYTF
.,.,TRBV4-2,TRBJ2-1,TGTGCCAGCAGCCAAGATCTGGGGGGTTGGCTCTACAATGAGCAGTTCTTC,CASSQDLGGWLYNEQFF
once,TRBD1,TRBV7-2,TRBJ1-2,TGTGCCAGCAGCTCCCCGGGACAGGGGGGGGACCACTACGGCTACACCTTC,CASSSPGQGGDHYGYTF
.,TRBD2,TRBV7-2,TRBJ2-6,TGTGCCAGCAGCTTAGTAGCGGGGGGGCTTGGGGCCAACGTCCTGACTTTC,CASSLVAGGLGANVLTF
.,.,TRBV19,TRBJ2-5,TGTGCCAGTAGTATAGATACTAGGACAGTGGAGACCCAGTACTTC,CASSIDTRTVETQYF
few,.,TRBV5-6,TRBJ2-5,TGTGCCAGCAGCTTCAAAGAGACCCAGTACTTC,CASSFKETQYF
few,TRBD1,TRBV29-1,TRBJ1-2,TGCAGCGTCCTTGAGGTGGGGGCCTCAAACCGGGACAGGAAGACCTATGGCTACACCTTC,CSVLEVGASNRDRKTYGYTF
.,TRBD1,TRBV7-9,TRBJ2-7,TGTGCCAGCAGCGACGGGACAGACTACGAGCAGTACTTC,CASSDGTDYEQYF
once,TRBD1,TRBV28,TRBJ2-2,TGTGCCAGCAGTGGACAGGGGAACACCGGGGAGCTGTTTTTT,CASSGQGNTGELFF
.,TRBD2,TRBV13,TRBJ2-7,TGTGCCAGCAGCACCGCGGGAGCGGGGTTATACGAGCAGTACTTC,CASSTAGAGLYEQYF
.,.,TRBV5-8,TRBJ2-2,TGTGCCAGCAGCTTGTACACGTCGTCCAGGGGGGTCGGGGAGCTGTTTTTT,CASSLYTSSRGVGELFF
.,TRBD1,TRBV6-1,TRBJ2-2,TGTGCCAGCAGTGGCAGACAGGGGTTGAACACCGGGGAGCTGTTTTTT,CASSGRQGLNTGELFF
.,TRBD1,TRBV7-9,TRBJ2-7,TGTGCCAGCAGCTTAGGCACAAGACAGGGGAACTACGAGCAGTACTTC,CASSLGTRQGNYEQYF
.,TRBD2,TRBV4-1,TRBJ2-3,TGCGCCAGCAGCGACCCGTCTGCGGGGGACACAGATACGCAGTATTTT,CASSDPSAGDTDTQYF
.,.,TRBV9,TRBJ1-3,TGTGCCAGCAGCCCCTCGGGGGGCTCAGGAAACACCATATATTTT,CASSPSGGSGNTIYF
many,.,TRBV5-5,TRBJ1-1,TGTGCCAGCAGCTTCTCGAATTACCCCGGGATAGCTTTCTTT,CASSFSNYPGIAFF
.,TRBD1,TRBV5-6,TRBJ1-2,TGTGCCAGCAGCTCGTTTGGGACAGTAAACTATGGCTACACCTTC,CASSSFGTVNYGYTF
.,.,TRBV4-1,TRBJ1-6,TGCGCCAGCAGCTCCCGGGACACAAAGTCACCCCTCCACTTT,CASSSRDTKSPLHF
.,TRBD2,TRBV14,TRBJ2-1,TGTGCCAGCAGCCAAGACGTGGGGGGGGACCTAAACAATGAGCAGTTCTTC,CASSQDVGGDLNNEQFF
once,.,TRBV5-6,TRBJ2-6,TGTGCCAGCAGCTTGGGAGGGCCTGGGGCCAACGTCCTGACTTTC,CASSLGGPGANVLTF
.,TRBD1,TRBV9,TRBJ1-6,TGTGCCAGCAGCGTGGCCGGGACAGGGTCCTATAATTCACCCCTCCACTTT,CASSVAGTGSYNSPLHF
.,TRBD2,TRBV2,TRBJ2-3,TGTGCCAGCAGTGAAGGCCTAGCGGGGAGCACAGATACGCAGTATTTT,CASSEGLAGSTDTQYF
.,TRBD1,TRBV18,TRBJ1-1,TGTGCCAGCTCAGGACAGGGGAGGGGTGAAGCTTTCTTT,CASSGQGRGEAFF
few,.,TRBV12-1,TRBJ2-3,TGTGCCAGCAGCTTCACCCTAATCCTACGGACAGGGAGTAGAACAGATACGCAGTATTTT,CASSFTLILRTGSRTDTQYF
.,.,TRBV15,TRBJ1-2,TGTGCCACCAGCGCAATCAGGCGGGAGGGCGTTGGCTACACCTTC,CATSAIRREGVGYTF
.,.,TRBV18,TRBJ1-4,TGTGCCAGCTCACCATCTTGGACTGATAGTGAAAAACTGTTTTTT,CASSPSWTDSEKLFF
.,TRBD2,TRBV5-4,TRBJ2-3,TGTGCCAGCAGCCCTGAGACTAGCGGGGAGTCAGATACGCAGTATTTT,CASSPETSGESDTQYF
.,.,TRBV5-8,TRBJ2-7,TGTGCCAGCAGCTTGGTTAGATTACGGGAGCAGTACTTC,CASSLVRLREQYF
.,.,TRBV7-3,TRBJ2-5,TGTGCCAGCAGCTTAGGGCAGCAAGAGACCCAGTACTTC,CASSLGQQETQYF
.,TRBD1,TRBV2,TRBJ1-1,TGTGCCAGCAATTACGACAGGGAAGCTGAAGCTTTCTTT,CASNYDREAEAFF
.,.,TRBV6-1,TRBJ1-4,TGTGCCAGCAGTGATGGGTGGAGCCAGGAAAAACTGTTTTTT,CASSDGWSQEKLFF
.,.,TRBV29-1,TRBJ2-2,TGCAGTGATACCGGGGCTCAGGGGCCTTCCGCCGGGGAGCTGTTTTTT,CSDTGAQGPSAGELFF
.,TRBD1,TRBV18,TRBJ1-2,TGTGCCAGCTCACCACAGGACAGGGGAGAGGGCTACACCTTC,CASSPQDRGEGYTF
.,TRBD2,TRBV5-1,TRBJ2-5,TGCGCCAGCAGCTTAGGAGCGGGGGGGCCGGGAGAGACCCAGTACTTC,CASSLGAGGPGETQYF
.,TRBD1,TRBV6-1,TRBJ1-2,TGTGCCAGCAGTGAAACAGGGGGCGATTATGGCTACACCTTC,CASSETGGDYGYTF
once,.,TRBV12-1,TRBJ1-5,TGTGCCAGCACCTTCCGGGATGAGGACCAGCCCCAGCATTTT,CASTFRDEDQPQHF
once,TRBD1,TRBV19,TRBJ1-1,TGTGCCAGTAAACGAGGACAGGATAACACTGAAGCTTTCTTT,CASKRGQDNTEAFF
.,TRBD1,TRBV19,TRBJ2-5,TGTGCCAGCCAGGACAGGGCGGCGCAGACCCAGTACTTC,CASQDRAAQTQYF
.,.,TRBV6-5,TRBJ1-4,TGTGCCAGCAGTTACTACCCCGGACAGAATGAAAAACTGTTTTTT,CASSYYPGQNEKLFF